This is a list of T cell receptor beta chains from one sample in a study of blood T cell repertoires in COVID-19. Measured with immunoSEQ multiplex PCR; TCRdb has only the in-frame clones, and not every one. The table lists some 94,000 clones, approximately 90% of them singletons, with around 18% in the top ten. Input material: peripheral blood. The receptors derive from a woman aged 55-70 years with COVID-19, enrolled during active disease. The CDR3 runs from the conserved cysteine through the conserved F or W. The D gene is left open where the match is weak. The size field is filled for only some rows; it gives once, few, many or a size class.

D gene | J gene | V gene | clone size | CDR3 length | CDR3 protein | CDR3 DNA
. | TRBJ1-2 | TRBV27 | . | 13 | CASRPRAGGGYTF | TGTGCCAGCAGGCCTAGGGCGGGAGGTGGCTACACCTTC
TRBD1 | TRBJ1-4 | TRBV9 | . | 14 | CASSSRTGDEKLFF | TGTGCCAGCAGCTCCCGGACAGGGGATGAAAAACTGTTTTTT
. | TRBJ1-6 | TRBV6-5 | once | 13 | CASTDRRQSPLHF | TGTGCCAGCACCGACAGGAGGCAATCACCCCTCCACTTT
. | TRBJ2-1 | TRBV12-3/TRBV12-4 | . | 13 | CASSHGSYNEQFF | TGTGCCAGCAGTCACGGCTCCTACAATGAGCAGTTCTTC
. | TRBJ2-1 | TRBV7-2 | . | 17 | CASSWPSAGSSYNEQFF | TGTGCCAGCAGCTGGCCTTCGGCGGGGAGCTCCTACAATGAGCAGTTCTTC
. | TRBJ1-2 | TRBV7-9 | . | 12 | CASSADSYGYTF | TGTGCCAGCAGCGCCGACAGCTATGGCTACACCTTC
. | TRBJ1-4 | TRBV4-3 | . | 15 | CASSQDPQINEKLFF | TGCGCCAGCAGCCAAGATCCCCAGATTAATGAAAAACTGTTTTTT
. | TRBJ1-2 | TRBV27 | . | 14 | CASSLDRANYGYTF | TGTGCCAGCAGTTTAGACAGAGCTAACTATGGCTACACCTTC
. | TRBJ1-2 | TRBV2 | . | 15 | CASSESGRGIYGYTF | TGTGCCAGCAGTGAAAGTGGCAGGGGAATCTATGGCTACACCTTC
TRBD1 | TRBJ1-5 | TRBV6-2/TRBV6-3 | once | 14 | CASSWGQDNQPQHF | TGTGCCAGCAGTTGGGGACAGGACAATCAGCCCCAGCATTTT
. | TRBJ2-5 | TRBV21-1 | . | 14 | CASSLPGQGETQYF | TGTGCCAGCAGTCTCCCGGGACAGGGGGAGACCCAGTACTTC
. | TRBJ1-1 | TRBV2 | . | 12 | CASRISYTEAFF | TGTGCCAGCAGAATCTCCTACACTGAAGCTTTCTTT
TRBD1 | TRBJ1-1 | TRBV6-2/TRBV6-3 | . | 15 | CASSPRTGSNTEAFF | TGTGCCAGCAGTCCACGGACAGGTTCGAACACTGAAGCTTTCTTT
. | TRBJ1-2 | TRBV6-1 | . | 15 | CASSEGGRVRYGYTF | TGTGCCAGCAGTGAAGGCGGGCGGGTTAGGTATGGCTACACCTTC
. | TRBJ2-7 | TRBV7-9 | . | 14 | CASSLTGSNYEQYF | TGTGCCAGCAGCTTAACAGGGAGTAACTACGAGCAGTACTTC
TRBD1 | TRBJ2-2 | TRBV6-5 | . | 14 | CASISDRGSGELFF | TGTGCCAGCATATCGGACAGGGGGTCCGGGGAGCTGTTTTTT
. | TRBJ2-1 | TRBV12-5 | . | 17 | CASGKVTGDPDGGEQFF | TGTGCTAGTGGTAAAGTAACCGGGGACCCCGACGGGGGTGAGCAGTTCTTC
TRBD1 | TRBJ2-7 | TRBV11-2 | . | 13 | CASSSDRGYEQYF | TGTGCCAGCAGCTCGGACAGGGGCTACGAGCAGTACTTC
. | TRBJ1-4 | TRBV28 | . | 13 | CATQPSINEKLFF | TGTGCCACCCAACCTAGCATTAATGAAAAACTGTTTTTT
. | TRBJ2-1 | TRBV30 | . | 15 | CAWTQVLRGYNEQFF | TGTGCCTGGACTCAGGTGTTACGTGGCTACAATGAGCAGTTCTTC
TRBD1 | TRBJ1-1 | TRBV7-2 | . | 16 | CASSLEGTARNTEAFF | TGTGCCAGCAGCTTAGAAGGGACAGCGCGGAACACTGAAGCTTTCTTT
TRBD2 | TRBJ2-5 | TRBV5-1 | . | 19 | CASSFSPGLAGTPQQTQYF | TGCGCCAGCAGCTTCTCACCCGGACTAGCGGGGACCCCACAGCAGACCCAGTACTTC
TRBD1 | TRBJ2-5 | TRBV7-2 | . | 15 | CASSRHGTGQETQYF | TGTGCCAGCAGCCGGCACGGGACAGGGCAAGAGACCCAGTACTTC
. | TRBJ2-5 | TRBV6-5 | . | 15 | CASSYGTGLGKAQYF | TGTGCCAGCAGTTACGGTACAGGGCTCGGTAAAGCCCAGTACTTC
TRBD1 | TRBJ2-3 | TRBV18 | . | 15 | CASSPRQGSTDTQYF | TGTGCCAGCTCACCCCGACAGGGAAGCACAGATACGCAGTATTTT
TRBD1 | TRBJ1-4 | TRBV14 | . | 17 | CASSQRQGDSLNEKLFF | TGTGCCAGCAGTCAACGGCAGGGGGACAGCCTTAATGAAAAACTGTTTTTT
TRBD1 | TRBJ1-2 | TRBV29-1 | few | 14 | CSVALDRGNYGYTF | TGCAGCGTTGCCCTCGACAGGGGAAACTATGGCTACACCTTC
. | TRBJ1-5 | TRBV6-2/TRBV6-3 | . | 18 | CASSNRWGQGLSNQPQHF | TGTGCCAGCAGCAATCGATGGGGACAAGGCTTAAGCAATCAGCCCCAGCATTTT
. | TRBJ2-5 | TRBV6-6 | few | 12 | CASSWESETQYF | TGTGCCAGCAGTTGGGAGTCGGAGACCCAGTACTTC
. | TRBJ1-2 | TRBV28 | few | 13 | CASSFQGWDGYTF | TGTGCCAGCAGTTTCCAGGGCTGGGATGGCTACACCTTC
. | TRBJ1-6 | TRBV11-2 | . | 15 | CASSLGTGYQDPLHF | TGTGCCAGCAGCTTAGGTACAGGCTACCAGGATCCCCTCCACTTT
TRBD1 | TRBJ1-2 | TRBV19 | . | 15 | CASTDAGTGVDGYTF | TGTGCCAGTACTGACGCCGGGACAGGGGTGGATGGCTACACCTTC
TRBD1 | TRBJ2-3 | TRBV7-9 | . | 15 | CASNFLDRATDTQYF | TGTGCCAGCAACTTTCTGGACAGGGCCACAGATACGCAGTATTTT
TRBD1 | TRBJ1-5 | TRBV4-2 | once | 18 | CASSQGGDRSYSNQPQHF | TGTGCCAGCAGCCAAGGAGGGGACAGGTCCTATAGCAATCAGCCCCAGCATTTT
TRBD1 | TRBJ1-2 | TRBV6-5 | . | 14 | CASIQGATGYGYTF | TGTGCCAGTATACAGGGGGCGACCGGCTATGGCTACACCTTC
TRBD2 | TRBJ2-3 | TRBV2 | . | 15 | CASVRTSGGTDTQYF | TGTGCCAGCGTACGGACTAGCGGGGGGACAGATACGCAGTATTTT
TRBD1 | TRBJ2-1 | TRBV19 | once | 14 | CASSIAGGRGEQFF | TGTGCCAGTAGTATAGCAGGGGGACGGGGTGAGCAGTTCTTC
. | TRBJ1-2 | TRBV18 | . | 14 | CASSPPGGYGGYTF | TGTGCCAGCTCACCACCGGGAGGGTATGGTGGCTACACCTTC
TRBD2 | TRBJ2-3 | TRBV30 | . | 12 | CAWTQGLAGGGF | TGTGCCTGGACCCAGGGACTAGCGGGGGGAGGATTT
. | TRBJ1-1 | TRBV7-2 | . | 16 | CASSLVGVGTYTEAFF | TGTGCCAGCAGCTTAGTTGGGGTAGGGACTTACACTGAAGCTTTCTTT
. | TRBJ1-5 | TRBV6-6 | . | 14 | CASSYGGFRAPQHF | TGTGCCAGCAGTTACGGGGGGTTCCGAGCGCCCCAGCATTTT